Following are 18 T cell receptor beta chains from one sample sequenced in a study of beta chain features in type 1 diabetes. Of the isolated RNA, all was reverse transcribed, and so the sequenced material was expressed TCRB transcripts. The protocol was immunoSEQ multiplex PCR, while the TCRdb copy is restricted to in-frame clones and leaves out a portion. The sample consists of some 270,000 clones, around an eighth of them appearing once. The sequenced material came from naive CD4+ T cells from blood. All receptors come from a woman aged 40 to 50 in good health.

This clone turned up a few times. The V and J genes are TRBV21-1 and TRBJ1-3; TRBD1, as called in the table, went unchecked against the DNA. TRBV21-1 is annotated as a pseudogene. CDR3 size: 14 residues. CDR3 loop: CASSRDSSGNTIYF. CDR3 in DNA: TGTGCCAGCAGCAGGGACAGCTCTGGAAACACCATATATTTT.

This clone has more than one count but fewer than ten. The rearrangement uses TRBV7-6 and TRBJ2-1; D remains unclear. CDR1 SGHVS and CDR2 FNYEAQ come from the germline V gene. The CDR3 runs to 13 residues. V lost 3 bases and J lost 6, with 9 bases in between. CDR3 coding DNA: TGTGCCAGCAGCTTTGGTTCGGTCAATGAGCAGTTCTTC. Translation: CASSFGSVNEQFF.

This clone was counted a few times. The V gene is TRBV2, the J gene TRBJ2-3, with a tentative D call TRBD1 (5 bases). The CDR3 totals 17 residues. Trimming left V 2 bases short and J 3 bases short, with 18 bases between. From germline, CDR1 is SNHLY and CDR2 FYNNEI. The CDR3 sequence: CASSETDTWTSTDTQYF. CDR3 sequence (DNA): TGTGCCAGCAGTGAAACGGACACTTGGACAAGTACAGATACGCAGTATTTT.

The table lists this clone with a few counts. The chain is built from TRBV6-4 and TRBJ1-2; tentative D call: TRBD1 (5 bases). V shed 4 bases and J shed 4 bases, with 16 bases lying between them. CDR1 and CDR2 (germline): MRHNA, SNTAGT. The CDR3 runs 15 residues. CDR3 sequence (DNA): TGTGCCAGCAGTGCGGACGGGGGAACCCTCTATGGCTACACCTTC. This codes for CASSADGGTLYGYTF.

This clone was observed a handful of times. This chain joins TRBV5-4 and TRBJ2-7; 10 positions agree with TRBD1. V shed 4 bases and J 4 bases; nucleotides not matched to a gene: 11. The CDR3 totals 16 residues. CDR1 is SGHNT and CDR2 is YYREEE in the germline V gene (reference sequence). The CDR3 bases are TGTGCCAGCAGCACTCCGCGGACAGGGGGGTTTTACGAGCAGTACTTC. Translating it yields CASSTPRTGGFYEQYF.

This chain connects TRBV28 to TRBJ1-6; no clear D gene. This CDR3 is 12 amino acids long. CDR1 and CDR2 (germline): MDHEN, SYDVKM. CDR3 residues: CGREGYNSPLHF. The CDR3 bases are TGTGGGAGAGAGGGTTATAATTCACCCCTCCACTTT.

CDR3 DNA: TGCGCCAGCACCCGGACAGGAATTCCAAATGAGCAGTTCTTC. This translates into CASTRTGIPNEQFF. The gene calls are TRBV5-1 and TRBJ2-1; TRBD1 agrees at 7 bases. Germline values: CDR1 SGHRS, CDR2 YFSETQ. The CDR3 length is 14 residues. The J segment lost 7 bases and the V segment lost 6 bases, leaving 10 bases of the junction unmatched.

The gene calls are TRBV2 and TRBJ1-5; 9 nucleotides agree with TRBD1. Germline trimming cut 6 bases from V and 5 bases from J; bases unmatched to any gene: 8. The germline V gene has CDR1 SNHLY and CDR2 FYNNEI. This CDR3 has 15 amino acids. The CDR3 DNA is TGTGCCAGCAGAGCCGGGACAGGGTTTCATCAGCCCCAGCATTTT. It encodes CASRAGTGFHQPQHF.

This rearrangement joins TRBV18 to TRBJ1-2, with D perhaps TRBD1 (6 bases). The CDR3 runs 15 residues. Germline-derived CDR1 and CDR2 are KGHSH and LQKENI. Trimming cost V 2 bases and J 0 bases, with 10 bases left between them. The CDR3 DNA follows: TGTGCCAGCTCACCAGAGCCAGGGGCTAACTATGGCTACACCTTC. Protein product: CASSPEPGANYGYTF.

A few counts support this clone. The CDR3 DNA reads as TGTGCCAGCAGCGACCCGGGGGGGGCATTACATGAGCAGTTCTTC. It specifies CASSDPGGALHEQFF. The rearrangement links TRBV5-6 to TRBJ2-1; 8 bases map to TRBD2. This CDR3 has 15 residues. V was clipped by 4 bases and J by 8 bases; unmatched bases: 11. The germline CDR1 and CDR2 sequences are SGHDT and YYEEEE.

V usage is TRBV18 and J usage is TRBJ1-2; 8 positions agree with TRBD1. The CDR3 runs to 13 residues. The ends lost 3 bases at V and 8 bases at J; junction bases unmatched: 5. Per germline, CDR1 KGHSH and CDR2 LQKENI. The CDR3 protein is CASSPDRVEGYTF. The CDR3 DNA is TGTGCCAGCTCACCGGACAGGGTGGAAGGCTACACCTTC.

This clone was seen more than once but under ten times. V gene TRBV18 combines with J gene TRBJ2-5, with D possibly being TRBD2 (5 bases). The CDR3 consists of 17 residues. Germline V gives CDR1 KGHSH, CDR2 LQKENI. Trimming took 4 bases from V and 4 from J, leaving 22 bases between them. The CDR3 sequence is CASSQGFLVDGGETQYF. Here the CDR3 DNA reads TGTGCCAGCTCACAGGGATTCCTGGTCGACGGAGGAGAGACCCAGTACTTC.

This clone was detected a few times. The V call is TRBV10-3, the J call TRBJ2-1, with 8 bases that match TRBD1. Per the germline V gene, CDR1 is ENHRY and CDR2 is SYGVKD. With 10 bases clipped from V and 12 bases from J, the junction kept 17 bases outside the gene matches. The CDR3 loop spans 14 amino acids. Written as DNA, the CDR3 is TGTGCCACCCTCGACCTCGCAGGGGGCTCGGGGCAGTTCTTC. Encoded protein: CATLDLAGGSGQFF.

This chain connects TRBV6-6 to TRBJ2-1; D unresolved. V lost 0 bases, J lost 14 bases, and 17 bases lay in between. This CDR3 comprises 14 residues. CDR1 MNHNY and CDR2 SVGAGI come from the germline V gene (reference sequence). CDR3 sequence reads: CASSYSSPRLWEFF. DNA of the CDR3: TGTGCCAGCAGTTACTCGAGTCCGCGGCTCTGGGAGTTCTTC.

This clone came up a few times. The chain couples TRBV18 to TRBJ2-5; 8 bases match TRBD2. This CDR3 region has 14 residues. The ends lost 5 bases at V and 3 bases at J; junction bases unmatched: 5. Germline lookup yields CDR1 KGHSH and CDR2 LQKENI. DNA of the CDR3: TGTGCCAGCTCAATCGGGGGGGCGGAAGAGACCCAGTACTTC. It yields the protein CASSIGGAEETQYF.

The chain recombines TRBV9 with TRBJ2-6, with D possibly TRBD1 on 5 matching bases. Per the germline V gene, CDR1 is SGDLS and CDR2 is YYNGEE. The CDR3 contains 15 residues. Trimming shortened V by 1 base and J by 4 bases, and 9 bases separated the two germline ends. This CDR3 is CASSVRGAGANVLTF. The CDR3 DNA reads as TGTGCCAGCAGCGTAAGGGGTGCCGGGGCCAACGTCCTGACTTTC.

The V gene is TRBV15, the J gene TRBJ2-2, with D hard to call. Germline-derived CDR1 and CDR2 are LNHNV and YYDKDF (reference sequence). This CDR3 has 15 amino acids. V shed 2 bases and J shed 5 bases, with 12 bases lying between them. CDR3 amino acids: CATSRQALLTGELFF. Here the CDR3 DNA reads TGTGCCACCAGCAGACAGGCCCTGCTTACCGGGGAGCTGTTTTTT.

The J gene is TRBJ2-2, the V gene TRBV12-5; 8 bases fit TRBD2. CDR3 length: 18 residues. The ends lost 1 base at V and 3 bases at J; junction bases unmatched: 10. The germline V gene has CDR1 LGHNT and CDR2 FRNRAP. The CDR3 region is CASGLAVRGGPYTGELFF. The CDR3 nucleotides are TGTGCTAGTGGTTTGGCTGTTCGCGGGGGGCCCTACACCGGGGAGCTGTTTTTT.